Each of the 29 T cell receptor beta chains below was sequenced from the same sample in a study of cytomegalovirus exposure and HLA in healthy donors. The PCR employed 60 Vbeta primers together with 13 Jbeta primers. Some clones are missing from TCRdb's copy, which holds only in-frame ones; the method was immunoSEQ multiplex PCR. The table has 150,000 to 200,000 clones, 80% to 90% seen once. The material sequenced was PBMCs. The receptors were gathered from a woman under 30 in good health and CMV-seronegative.

The chain is built from TRBV6-4 and TRBJ2-1; TRBD2 agrees at 10 bases. The CDR3 sequence is 15 residues long. With 0 bases clipped from V and 4 bases from J, the junction kept 0 bases outside the gene matches. CDR1 MRHNA and CDR2 SNTAGT come from the germline V gene. CDR3 amino acids: CASSDSAGGYNEQFF. CDR3 nucleotides: TGTGCCAGCAGTGACTCAGCGGGAGGGTACAATGAGCAGTTCTTC.

The V call is TRBV9, the J call TRBJ2-5, with 7 nucleotides matching TRBD2. V gave up 4 bases and J gave up 5 bases; unmatched junction bases: 8. The germline gives CDR1 SGDLS, CDR2 YYNGEE. The CDR3 is 14 amino acids. Here the CDR3 DNA reads TGTGCCAGCAGCCCTAGGACTAGTTGGGAGACCCAGTACTTC. Translation: CASSPRTSWETQYF.

In its sample, this clone was seen once. V usage is TRBV19 and J usage is TRBJ1-2; a weak D match, TRBD1 (6 bases). The CDR3 length is 15 residues. The V end lost 3 bases, the J end lost 9 bases, and 20 bases lay between the germline ends. Germline V gene sequence: CDR1 LNHDA, CDR2 SQIVND (reference sequence). The CDR3 protein is CASSIARDRGASYTF. In nucleotides, the CDR3 is TGTGCCAGTAGTATCGCCCGGGACCGGGGGGCCAGCTACACCTTC.

The chain employs TRBV7-6 and TRBJ2-7; 9 positions match TRBD1. Trimming took 5 bases from V and 7 from J; bases not matched to a gene: 12. There are 15 residues in the CDR3. Germline values: CDR1 SGHVS, CDR2 FNYEAQ. This chain's CDR3 is CASSPGLNRGLEQYF. The CDR3 DNA is TGTGCCAGCAGCCCCGGCCTGAACAGGGGGCTTGAGCAGTACTTC.

This rearrangement joins TRBV29-1 to TRBJ1-2; 8 bases line up with TRBD1. The V gene end was trimmed by 7 bases and the J gene end by 4 bases; junction bases not matched to a gene: 5. CDR1 is SQVTM, CDR2 ANQGSEA, per germline. The CDR3 extends over 12 amino acids. The CDR3 bases are TGCAGCGCATCCGGGACAGGCTATGGCTACACCTTC. Protein product: CSASGTGYGYTF. Full variable domain (remainder filled in from reference TRBV29-1 and TRBJ1-2): SAVISQKPSRDICQRGTSLTIQCQVDSQVTMMFWYRQQPGQSLTLIATANQGSEATYESGFVIDKFPISRPNLTFSTLTVSNMSPEDSSIYLCSASGTGYGYTFGSGTRLTVV.

V is TRBV6-5 and J is TRBJ1-1; 9 positions agree with TRBD1. Germline assignment: CDR1 MNHEY and CDR2 SVGAGI. This CDR3 has 14 residues. J gave up 5 bases and V 5 bases, and 6 bases lay outside the gene matches. CDR3 sequence reads: CASSNRDRVTEAFF. CDR3 DNA sequence: TGTGCCAGCAGTAACCGGGACAGGGTGACTGAAGCTTTCTTT.

V is TRBV28 and J is TRBJ1-5; TRBD1 is a possible D gene (6 bases). This CDR3 is built from 16 residues. Trimming left V 2 bases short and J 5 bases short, with 16 bases between. Germline loops: CDR1 MDHEN, CDR2 SYDVKM. In nucleotides, the CDR3 is TGTGCCAGCAGTTTACTCCCACAGGGTGGGCATCAGCCCCAGCATTTT. Translating gives CASSLLPQGGHQPQHF.

The chain combines TRBV5-8 with TRBJ1-5; D perhaps matches TRBD1 (6 bases). Trimming stripped 2 bases from V and 4 bases from J, with 28 bases between. The CDR3 contains 20 residues. Germline assignment: CDR1 SGHTS and CDR2 YDEGEE. CDR3 nucleotide sequence: TGTGCCAGCAGCTTTTCTCGGGGGGCCGGGGTGAAGCAGAAAAATCAGCCCCAGCATTTT. This translates into CASSFSRGAGVKQKNQPQHF.

This rearrangement joins TRBV28 to TRBJ1-4; 8 nucleotides match TRBD1. The CDR3 totals 18 residues. Germline loops: CDR1 MDHEN, CDR2 SYDVKM. Trimming cost V 5 bases and J 0 bases; bases outside gene matches: 11. The CDR3 DNA reads TGTGCCAGCAGTACGAGGGACAGGCGGAAGGCAACTAATGAAAAACTGTTTTTT. Translation: CASSTRDRRKATNEKLFF. Full variable domain (missing parts from reference TRBV28 and TRBJ1-4): DVKVTQSSRYLVKRTGEKVFLECVQDMDHENMFWYRQDPGLGLRLIYFSYDVKMKEKGDIPEGYSVSREKKERFSLILESASTNQTSMYLCASSTRDRRKATNEKLFFGSGTQLSVL.

The chain joins TRBV9 to TRBJ2-5; 10 bases agree with TRBD2. The V gene's germline CDR1 is SGDLS and CDR2 YYNGEE. The CDR3 spans 14 residues. J was trimmed by 5 bases and V by 7 bases; bases with no gene match: 8. Written as DNA, the CDR3 is TGTGCCAGCGTCAGCGGGAGGGGGTCTGAGACCCAGTACTTC. Translation: CASVSGRGSETQYF.

V usage is TRBV7-8 and J usage is TRBJ2-5, with 7 bases matching TRBD1. The J call is doubtful: the DNA matches TRBJ2-7 better. The length of the CDR3 is 17 residues. From germline, CDR1 is SGHVS and CDR2 FQNEAQ. This CDR3 is CASSARFTGAFTYEQYF. Here the CDR3 DNA reads TGTGCCAGCAGCGCGAGATTCACAGGGGCATTCACCTACGAGCAGTACTTC.

The chain uses TRBV5-1 and TRBJ2-4, with D unclear. The V gene's germline CDR1 is SGHRS and CDR2 YFSETQ. The CDR3 consists of 17 residues. V lost 2 bases and J 0 bases, leaving 15 bases between the germline ends. The CDR3, as DNA: TGCGCCAGCAGCTTTTCGTACTCCATTGGAGCCAAAAACATTCAGTACTTC. Translated: CASSFSYSIGAKNIQYF.

In this sample, this clone turned up a few times. The CDR3 nucleotides are TGTGCCTGGAACGAACGGGACACCGGGGAGCTGTTTTTT. This sequence encodes CAWNERDTGELFF. The gene calls are TRBV30 and TRBJ2-2, with unresolved D. Germline CDR1 reads GTSNPN; CDR2 reads SVGIG (reference sequence). With 4 bases removed from V and 3 bases from J, the gap between germline ends came to 9 bases. The length of the CDR3 is 13 residues.

The rearrangement joins TRBV13 to TRBJ2-3, with 7 bases that match TRBD1. Looked up from germline, CDR1 is PRHDT and CDR2 is FYEKMQ (reference sequence). V dropped 5 bases and J dropped 0; count of bases not matched to a gene: 5. The CDR3 has 15 residues. CDR3 in amino acids: CASSPQGFSTDTQYF. Here the CDR3 DNA reads TGTGCCAGCAGCCCACAGGGGTTCAGCACAGATACGCAGTATTTT.

This rearrangement joins TRBV9 to TRBJ1-2; no clear D. This CDR3 region has 13 residues. CDR1 and CDR2 from the germline V gene are SGDLS and YYNGEE. The V and J ends lost 0 bases and 5 bases respectively, with 8 bases between them. The CDR3, as DNA: TGTGCCAGCAGCGTAGAGCCACGGTATGGCTACACCTTC. Its translation: CASSVEPRYGYTF.

V gene TRBV11-1 combines with J gene TRBJ2-5, with D tentatively TRBD2 (6 bases). Looked up from germline, CDR1 is SGHAT and CDR2 is FQDESV (reference sequence). The CDR3 is made up of 13 amino acids. V was shortened by 3 bases and J by 5 bases, with 10 bases between the two germline ends. The CDR3 DNA reads as TGTGCCAGCAGCTTTGGGAGGCGGGAGACCCAGTACTTC. Encoded protein: CASSFGRRETQYF.

The chain joins TRBV19 to TRBJ1-5; maybe TRBD1 (6 bases). Germline V CDR1 and CDR2: LNHDA, SQIVND (reference sequence). V lost 5 bases, J lost 9 bases, and 14 bases lay in between. The CDR3 has 13 residues. CDR3 in amino acids: CASSSSVGAPQHF. CDR3 nucleotide sequence: TGTGCCAGTAGTTCCTCGGTGGGGGCGCCCCAGCATTTT.

This chain connects TRBV27 to TRBJ2-7; 7 bases match TRBD1. The CDR3 spans 12 residues. With 6 bases clipped from V and 3 bases from J, the junction kept 2 bases outside the gene matches. Per germline, CDR1 MNHEY and CDR2 SMNVEV (reference sequence). In DNA, the CDR3 is TGTGCCAGCAGACGACAGGGCTACGAGCAGTACTTC. Translated: CASRRQGYEQYF.

The chain employs TRBV29-1 and TRBJ2-1, with D unresolved. This CDR3 has 12 amino acids. Trimming removed 4 bases from V and 7 bases from J, with 11 bases in between. Germline V gene lookup returns CDR1 SQVTM and CDR2 ANQGSEA. CDR3 residues: CSVVPTRNEQFF. As DNA, the CDR3 is TGCAGCGTTGTGCCCACCAGGAATGAGCAGTTCTTC.

This clone appeared once. The rearrangement links TRBV18 to TRBJ2-5; the match to TRBD2 covers 7 bases. The CDR3 has 16 residues. V lost 3 bases and J lost 5; bases outside the gene matches: 12. Germline V gene sequence: CDR1 KGHSH, CDR2 LQKENI. CDR3 DNA sequence: TGTGCCAGCTCACCCCAACAGCGGGAAGGCGGTGAGACCCAGTACTTC. Its protein product is CASSPQQREGGETQYF.

The chain carries TRBV7-3 and TRBJ2-2; 9 nucleotides line up with TRBD2. V shed 5 bases, J shed 3 bases, and the junction held 13 bases outside the gene matches. The CDR3 loop spans 18 amino acids. Germline V gene lookup returns CDR1 SGHTA and CDR2 FQGTGA. CDR3 in DNA: TGTGCCAGCAGCCCGTGGGGTAGCGGGAGAACGTACACCGGGGAGCTGTTTTTT. This translates into CASSPWGSGRTYTGELFF. Variable domain in full (rest from reference TRBV7-3 and TRBJ2-2): GAGVSQTPSNKVTEKGKYVELRCDPISGHTALYWYRQSLGQGPEFLIYFQGTGAADDSGLPNDRFFAVRPEGSVSTLKIQRTERGDSAVYLCASSPWGSGRTYTGELFFGEGSRLTVL.

V usage is TRBV30 and J usage is TRBJ2-5, with D hard to call. The J call is doubtful: the DNA matches TRBJ2-7 better. Germline loops: CDR1 GTSNPN, CDR2 SVGIG (reference sequence). The CDR3 is 13 amino acids. In nucleotides, the CDR3 is TGTGCCTGGAGTTTATCCGTCTCAAGCGAGCAGTACTTC. Translated: CAWSLSVSSEQYF.

The CDR3 DNA sequence: TGTGCCAGAAGTCCGGGACAGGAGAACACTGAAGCTTTCTTT. It is translated as CARSPGQENTEAFF. The rearrangement uses TRBV27 and TRBJ1-1; 8 nucleotides align to TRBD1. The CDR3 length is 14 residues. With V trimmed by 9 bases and J by 1 base, 7 bases remained unmatched. Germline loops: CDR1 MNHEY, CDR2 SMNVEV (reference sequence).

V and J are TRBV7-2 and TRBJ2-2; D gene ambiguous. The CDR3 covers 13 residues. V lost 6 bases and J lost 0, with 5 bases in between. The germline V gene has CDR1 SGHTA and CDR2 FQGNSA. CDR3 protein: CASRSANTGELFF. CDR3 nucleotides: TGTGCCAGCAGGAGCGCGAACACCGGGGAGCTGTTTTTT.

The chain carries TRBV5-1 and TRBJ2-3; 8 positions match TRBD1. The V segment lost 4 bases and the J segment 0 bases; nucleotides outside the gene matches: 13. The CDR3 has 18 residues. Per the germline V gene, CDR1 is SGHRS and CDR2 is YFSETQ. CDR3 in amino acids: CASSKGQAIPSSTDTQYF. CDR3 nucleotides: TGCGCCAGCAGCAAGGGACAGGCGATACCCTCTAGCACAGATACGCAGTATTTT.

The genes are TRBV27 and TRBJ2-1; TRBD2 might be the D (6 bases). The germline V gene has CDR1 MNHEY and CDR2 SMNVEV (reference sequence). The CDR3 has 15 residues. V was clipped by 5 bases and J by 0 bases, with 11 bases between them. The CDR3 nucleotides read TGTGCCAGCAGTGGGACTTTTAGCTCCTACAATGAGCAGTTCTTC. Its protein product is CASSGTFSSYNEQFF.

CDR3 nucleotide sequence: TGTGCCATCAGGGTAGTTGGGACAGGGGACGAGAAGACTGAAGCTTTCTTT. Translation: CAIRVVGTGDEKTEAFF. V usage is TRBV10-3 and J usage is TRBJ1-1, with 10 bases lining up with TRBD1. CDR1 ENHRY and CDR2 SYGVKD come from the germline V gene. With V trimmed by 6 bases and J by 5 bases, 15 bases remained unmatched. The CDR3 runs to 17 residues.

In the case of this clone: The junction departs from germline at one end; a sequencing error may be responsible. Other DNA sequences in the sample encode the same CDR3. The genes are TRBV28 and TRBJ2-7; the D is unclear. Looked up from germline, CDR1 is MDHEN and CDR2 is SYDVKM. This CDR3 is built from 14 residues. The CDR3 sequence is CASSFQAGVAQTDF. CDR3 coding DNA: TGTGCCAGCAGTTTTCAGGCCGGTGTTGCCCAAACGGACTTC.

This chain uses TRBV9 with TRBJ2-7; 9 bases map to TRBD1. The junction had 12 bases not matched to a gene; V was cut back by 4 bases and J by 1 base. There are 17 residues in the CDR3. From germline, CDR1 is SGDLS and CDR2 YYNGEE. CDR3 protein: CASSPYSNRGRSYEQYF. DNA for the CDR3: TGTGCCAGCAGCCCCTACTCAAACAGGGGGCGATCCTACGAGCAGTACTTC.